These 29 T cell receptor beta chains came from one sample sequenced in a study of blood T cell repertoires in COVID-19. The assay was immunoSEQ multiplex PCR, and TCRdb's table has in-frame clones only and misses some. The sample comprises some 230,000 clones, more than 65% of which are singletons, and over 2.5% rests with the top ten. The sequenced sample consisted of peripheral blood. The receptors were gathered from a woman between 25 and 40 years old who had recovered from COVID-19.

The CDR3 sequence: CSASGRTSGTDTQYF. Written as DNA, the CDR3 is TGCAGTGCTAGTGGGCGGACTAGCGGCACAGATACGCAGTATTTT. The chain employs TRBV20-1 and TRBJ2-3; 9 positions match TRBD2. The CDR3 is made up of 15 amino acids. Germline V gene data show CDR1 as DFQATT and CDR2 as SNEGSKA (reference sequence). The trim removed 3 bases at V and 1 base at J, leaving 5 bases unmatched.

The genes are TRBV13 and TRBJ2-2; 7 bases are a match to TRBD1. V was clipped by 2 bases and J by 6 bases; unmatched bases: 0. This CDR3 comprises 13 residues. CDR1 is PRHDT and CDR2 is FYEKMQ in the germline V gene (reference sequence). The CDR3 nucleotides read TGTGCCAGCAGCTTACAGGGGGCCGGGGAGCTGTTTTTT. Encoded protein: CASSLQGAGELFF.

As to this clone: Germline and junction disagree at one end, which may indicate a read error. The J gene is TRBJ2-7, the V gene TRBV4-2, with 12 bases matching TRBD2. This CDR3 spans 14 amino acids. Germline V gene data show CDR1 as LGHNA and CDR2 as YNFKEQ. The CDR3 DNA sequence: TGTGCCAGCAGCCCTCTCTGGACTAGCGGGATAACGAACTTC. Translating gives CASSPLWTSGITNF.

The V gene is TRBV10-3, the J gene TRBJ2-7, with TRBD2 identical over 14 bases. The V segment lost 6 bases and the J segment 3 bases; nucleotides outside the gene matches: 1. The CDR3 covers 14 residues. Germline V gene sequence: CDR1 ENHRY, CDR2 SYGVKD. CDR3 loop: CAIRGLAGDYEQYF. The CDR3 bases are TGTGCCATCAGGGGACTAGCGGGAGACTACGAGCAGTACTTC.

This clone was found a few times. V and J are TRBV19 and TRBJ2-7, with a weak D call TRBD2 (5 bases). Germline values: CDR1 LNHDA, CDR2 SQIVND (reference sequence). Trimming stripped 2 bases from V and 0 bases from J, with 14 bases between. The CDR3 spans 16 residues. The CDR3 coding sequence is TGTGCCAGTAGTATACGCGACGGAGGAGACTCCTACGAGCAGTACTTC. Translating it yields CASSIRDGGDSYEQYF. Using reference TRBV19 and TRBJ2-7 for the parts outside the CDR3, the full variable domain is DGGITQSPKYLFRKEGQNVTLSCEQNLNHDAMYWYRQDPGQGLRLIYYSQIVNDFQKGDIAEGYSVSREKKESFPLTVTSAQKNPTAFYLCASSIRDGGDSYEQYFGPGTRLTVT.

The chain recombines TRBV28 with TRBJ1-5, with D perhaps matching TRBD1 (6 bases). Germline V CDR1 and CDR2: MDHEN, SYDVKM. This CDR3 comprises 14 residues. Trimming took off 3 bases at V and 6 bases at J, with 12 bases between the two ends. The CDR3, as DNA: TGTGCCAGCAGTTTGCCCCAGGGGATTCAGCCCCAGCATTTT. Translating it yields CASSLPQGIQPQHF.

This clone turned up a few times. For the CDR3, the DNA is TGTGCCAGCAAGGGTCAGGGTAGAAACTATGGCTACACCTTC. Translation: CASKGQGRNYGYTF. The chain couples TRBV28 to TRBJ1-2; possibly TRBD1 for D (5 bases). The CDR3 is 14 amino acids. CDR1 and CDR2 (germline): MDHEN, SYDVKM. Trimming shortened V by 7 bases and J by 2 bases, and 14 bases separated the two germline ends.

This clone was seen a handful of times. J is TRBJ2-2 and V is TRBV7-6; 7 bases map to TRBD2. J lost 4 bases, V lost 4 bases, and 9 bases had no gene match. The germline CDR1 and CDR2 sequences are SGHVS and FNYEAQ. This CDR3 contains 16 residues. The CDR3 loop reads CASSSWGGQGTGELFF. The CDR3 DNA follows: TGTGCCAGCAGCTCATGGGGGGGTCAGGGCACCGGGGAGCTGTTTTTT.

V and J are TRBV28 and TRBJ2-5; tentatively, D is TRBD1 (5 bases). The ends were cut back, 3 bases at V and 5 bases at J, with 10 bases in the middle. This CDR3 spans 13 amino acids. Germline loops: CDR1 MDHEN, CDR2 SYDVKM. CDR3 amino acids: CASSFRGRETQYF. The CDR3 coding sequence is TGTGCCAGCAGTTTTAGGGGAAGGGAGACCCAGTACTTC.

CDR3 in amino acids: CASSPKLETQYF. CDR3 in DNA: TGTGCCAGCAGCCCCAAACTAGAGACCCAGTACTTC. This rearrangement joins TRBV7-9 to TRBJ2-5; D is undetermined. The germline gives CDR1 SEHNR, CDR2 FQNEAQ (reference sequence). Trimming left V 5 bases short and J 4 bases short, with 8 bases between. This CDR3 has 12 residues.

The CDR3 nucleotides read TGTGCCAGCTCACCACGGAGAGGCGGGTTACTGTTTTTT. This gives the protein CASSPRRGGLLFF. The rearrangement uses TRBV18 and TRBJ1-4; D uncertain. Germline loops: CDR1 KGHSH, CDR2 LQKENI. Trimming stripped 1 base from V and 13 bases from J, with 13 bases between. CDR3 length: 13 amino acids.

As DNA, the CDR3 is TGTGCCAGCAGCCAAGATTACAGCAACACTGAAGCTTTCTTT. Protein sequence: CASSQDYSNTEAFF. V is TRBV3-1 (or the pseudogene TRBV3-2) and J is TRBJ1-1; D call uncertain. V lost 0 bases and J 2 bases, leaving 7 bases between the germline ends. Germline V lookup: CDR1 LGHDT, CDR2 YNNKEL (reference sequence). The CDR3 is 14 amino acids.

The rearrangement links TRBV7-6 to TRBJ2-5; D may be TRBD1 (5 bases). CDR3 size: 15 residues. Germline V lookup: CDR1 SGHVS, CDR2 FNYEAQ. V shed 2 bases and J shed 0 bases, with 10 bases lying between them. This CDR3 reads CASSLTTDNQETQYF. DNA of the CDR3: TGTGCCAGCAGCTTAACGACGGACAACCAAGAGACCCAGTACTTC. Full variable domain (missing parts from reference TRBV7-6 and TRBJ2-5): GAGVSQSPRYKVTKRGQDVALRCDPISGHVSLYWYRQALGQGPEFLTYFNYEAQQDKSGLPNDRFSAERPEGSISTLTIQRTEQRDSAMYRCASSLTTDNQETQYFGPGTRLLVL.

The chain couples TRBV25-1 to TRBJ2-7, with 13 bases lining up with TRBD2. The CDR3 has 15 residues. Looked up from germline, CDR1 is MGHDK and CDR2 is SYGVNS. The V gene end was trimmed by 1 base and the J gene end by 7 bases; junction bases not matched to a gene: 4. The CDR3 nucleotides are TGTGCCAGCAGTGAATCCGGGACTAGCGGGATTGAGCAGTACTTC. As protein: CASSESGTSGIEQYF.

The chain couples TRBV6-1 to TRBJ2-1; a possible D gene is TRBD2 (5 bases). V was trimmed by 2 bases and J by 9 bases, leaving 17 bases between them. This CDR3 has 15 residues. Germline V gives CDR1 MNHNS, CDR2 SASEGT. CDR3 sequence reads: CASSENLGIASEQFF. DNA of the CDR3: TGTGCCAGCAGTGAAAACCTCGGGATCGCTTCTGAGCAGTTCTTC.

This sequence joins TRBV6-6 and TRBJ2-1; TRBD2 agrees at 13 bases. Germline CDR1 reads MNHNY; CDR2 reads SVGAGI (reference sequence). The CDR3 is 14 amino acids. V lost 5 bases to trimming and J lost 9 bases; unmatched junction nucleotides: 4. CDR3 in amino acids: CASSRLAGGGEQFF. CDR3 in DNA: TGTGCCAGCAGTAGACTAGCGGGGGGAGGTGAGCAGTTCTTC.

The J gene is TRBJ1-2, the V gene TRBV6-5; 9 bases are a match to TRBD1. V was pared by 4 bases and J by 4 bases, with 10 bases of the junction left unmatched. From germline, CDR1 is MNHEY and CDR2 SVGAGI. The CDR3 length is 16 residues. Here the CDR3 DNA reads TGTGCCAGCAGTTCCGCCACCGGGACAGGGATCTATGGCTACACCTTC. It yields the protein CASSSATGTGIYGYTF.

This clone was found once. The chain carries TRBV27 and TRBJ1-2; 9 bases fit TRBD1. The CDR3 runs 14 residues. After removal of 5 bases from V and 3 bases from J, the junction contained 4 bases not matched to a gene. Germline loops: CDR1 MNHEY, CDR2 SMNVEV (reference sequence). The CDR3 DNA sequence: TGTGCCAGCAGTCAACAGGGGGCGGACTATGGCTACACCTTC. It yields the protein CASSQQGADYGYTF.

CDR3 region: CASNPQLGVETQYF. In nucleotides, the CDR3 is TGTGCCAGTAATCCTCAGTTAGGGGTAGAGACCCAGTACTTC. The J gene is TRBJ2-5, the V gene TRBV19; the D gene is possibly TRBD1 (5 bases). Germline CDR1 reads LNHDA; CDR2 reads SQIVND (reference sequence). The ends were cut back, 7 bases at V and 4 bases at J, with 16 bases in the middle. The CDR3 totals 14 residues.

This chain links TRBV7-9 with TRBJ2-1; D ambiguous. The CDR3 totals 14 residues. Germline CDR1 SEHNR, CDR2 FQNEAQ (reference sequence). The ends were cut back, 5 bases at V and 6 bases at J, with 14 bases in the middle. The CDR3 here is CASSRLGTSNEQFF. DNA of the CDR3: TGTGCCAGCAGCCGACTCGGAACGAGCAATGAGCAGTTCTTC.

The chain couples TRBV4-1 to TRBJ1-1; no reliable D call. The germline V gene has CDR1 MGHRA and CDR2 YSYEKL. The CDR3 spans 15 residues. V was pared by 0 bases and J by 6 bases, with 14 bases between. CDR3 DNA sequence: TGCGCCAGCAGCCAAGATCGCCGGGAATCCCCTGAAGCTTTCTTT. This gives the protein CASSQDRRESPEAFF.

The chain couples TRBV24-1 to TRBJ2-1, with 14 bases aligning to TRBD2. Germline assignment: CDR1 KGHDR and CDR2 SFDVKD. V trimming: 4 bases; J trimming: 6 bases; junction bases outside the gene matches: 13. CDR3 length: 19 amino acids. The CDR3 DNA sequence: TGTGCCACCAGTGACCGACTAGCGGGAGGGCCCCTTCGGCCCAATGAGCAGTTCTTC. Its translation is CATSDRLAGGPLRPNEQFF.

CDR3 in amino acids: CASSNRGSTGELFF. The CDR3 DNA is TGCGCCAGCAGCAACAGGGGATCCACCGGGGAGCTGTTTTTT. V and J are TRBV5-1 and TRBJ2-2, with 7 nucleotides matching TRBD1. CDR3 length: 14 residues. J lost 4 bases, V lost 4 bases, and 4 bases had no gene match. The germline gives CDR1 SGHRS, CDR2 YFSETQ.

The chain recombines TRBV5-1 with TRBJ1-1; 7 nucleotides align to TRBD1. This CDR3 is built from 16 residues. Germline V gene sequence: CDR1 SGHRS, CDR2 YFSETQ. The V and J ends lost 5 bases and 3 bases, in that order; junction bases with no gene match: 13. CDR3 sequence: CASSETQQGKDTEAFF. CDR3 coding DNA: TGCGCCAGCAGTGAGACCCAACAGGGGAAGGACACTGAAGCTTTCTTT.

V gene TRBV7-9 combines with J gene TRBJ1-5; no clear D gene. Trimming left V 5 bases short and J 3 bases short, with 17 bases between. The CDR3 is 16 residues long. The germline gives CDR1 SEHNR, CDR2 FQNEAQ (reference sequence). CDR3 region: CASSLSEPSPNQPQHF. CDR3 in DNA: TGTGCCAGCAGCCTCTCCGAGCCGTCGCCCAATCAGCCCCAGCATTTT.

This clone was recorded only once. The V gene is TRBV10-1, the J gene TRBJ2-5, with a tentative D call TRBD1 (6 bases). Trimming cost V 0 bases and J 5 bases, with 13 bases left between them. Germline assignment: CDR1 WNHNN and CDR2 SYGVQD (reference sequence). The CDR3 has 15 amino acids. CDR3 amino acids: CASSESAGAIETQYF. CDR3 bases: TGCGCCAGCAGTGAGTCAGCAGGGGCGATCGAGACCCAGTACTTC.

This sequence joins TRBV2 and TRBJ1-2, with no clear D. CDR3 length: 14 amino acids. From germline, CDR1 is SNHLY and CDR2 FYNNEI. Trimming left V 7 bases short and J 1 base short, with 13 bases between. CDR3 amino acids: CASTLMGSNYGYTF. CDR3 DNA sequence: TGTGCCAGCACCCTAATGGGCAGTAACTATGGCTACACCTTC.

This chain connects TRBV2 to TRBJ2-1, with D maybe TRBD1 (7 bases). The germline gives CDR1 SNHLY, CDR2 FYNNEI. This CDR3 comprises 14 residues. Trimming pared 10 bases from V and 2 bases from J, leaving 15 bases between. This CDR3 reads CATGTAGPYNEQFF. The CDR3, as DNA: TGTGCCACCGGGACAGCGGGTCCCTACAATGAGCAGTTCTTC. The variable domain in full, completed from reference TRBV2 and TRBJ2-1, reads EPEVTQTPSHQVTQMGQEVILRCVPISNHLYFYWYRQILGQKVEFLVSFYNNEISEKSEIFDDQFSVERPDGSNFTLKIRSTKLEDSAMYFCATGTAGPYNEQFFGPGTRLTVL.

The CDR3 DNA reads as TGTGCCAGCAGCCCCAACGGGGGGAAGCAAGAGACCCAGTACTTC. Translating gives CASSPNGGKQETQYF. The V and J genes are TRBV5-4 and TRBJ2-5; 7 positions agree with TRBD2. The V and J ends lost 4 bases and 2 bases, in that order; junction bases with no gene match: 8. The CDR3 covers 15 residues. The germline V gene encodes CDR1 SGHNT and CDR2 YYREEE (reference sequence).